This T cell receptor (beta chain) was observed in a study of metastatic and nonmetastatic thyroid tumors. Until they underwent thyroid surgery, no patient had received any treatment. MiXCR re-clonotyped the PCR reads for TCRdb. The sample lists 6,000 or so clones, less than 35% occurring once. Deletions cut 0 bases from V and 4 bases from J, with 22 bases between. The CDR3 loop spans 18 amino acids. Germline V gene sequence: CDR1 SGHTA, CDR2 FQGNSA. This chain connects TRBV7-2 to TRBJ2-7; D gene ambiguous. This sequence originates from a female donor with papillary thyroid cancer or a benign thyroid nodule (not recorded which). Some clones in this sample may be carry-over from other donors' samples. Sequencing was carried out using adjacent normal tissue. The chain's CDR3 is CASSLALVGPTTRYEQYF. The CDR3 nucleotides read TGTGCCAGCAGCTTAGCCCTAGTGGGCCCAACCACCAGGTACGAGCAGTACTTC.